This TCR beta chain came from a study of blood T cell repertoires in COVID-19. Across the study: Acute and convalescent COVID-19 specimens originated in the United States, Italy and Spain. T cells, B-cell-depleted T cells, or PBMCs provided the cDNA or gDNA that served as material.

The protocol was immunoSEQ multiplex PCR, while the TCRdb copy is restricted to in-frame clones and leaves out a portion. The table includes 180,000 or so clones, 65% to 80% detected once. Germline lookup yields CDR1 SGHTA and CDR2 FQGTGA. The CDR3 contains 14 residues. V dropped 5 bases and J dropped 14; count of bases not matched to a gene: 7. The TCR was taken from a man over 45 who had recovered from COVID-19. This chain connects TRBV7-3 to TRBJ2-1; 15 bases agree with TRBD2. Material for sequencing was peripheral blood. The CDR3 region has the DNA TGTGCCAGCAGCCCTCGGACTAGCGGGAGGGCCAAGTTCTTC. Translation: CASSPRTSGRAKFF.